This TCR beta chain appears in the sequencing data of a study of Tregs in tolerant kidney transplant recipients. At the level of the study: Recipients received nonmyeloablative bone marrow transplants from related graft donors, with transient mixed chimerism.

CD4+CD25+CD127- Tregs, CD4+CD25- non-Tregs, CD4 and CD8 cells were sorted. This clone was counted once. The target antigen is unknown. Regarding the study as a whole: Validation in larger populations is needed because few patients were studied.

TCRdb's table, derived via immunoSEQ multiplex PCR, lists solely in-frame clones and lacks some. Among over 60,000 clones listed, about 89% were seen once. The CDR3 is 14 amino acids. Germline loops: CDR1 SGHRS, CDR2 YFSETQ. The V segment lost 5 bases and the J segment 2 bases; nucleotides outside the gene matches: 5. The specimen comprised CD4+ T cells from blood, sampled before the transplant. V is TRBV5-1 and J is TRBJ2-5, with 8 bases fitting TRBD1. This receptor was obtained from a human donor who received a combined kidney and bone marrow transplant. As DNA, the CDR3 is TGCGCCAGCAGGGATACAGGGGGGCAAGAGACCCAGTACTTC. Translation gives CASRDTGGQETQYF.